The text below deals with one TCR beta chain. This PCR relied on a set of 60 Vbeta primers and 13 Jbeta primers. Sequenced by immunoSEQ multiplex PCR; TCRdb stores in-frame clones only, minus some. The table includes 120,000 or so clones, around three quarters detected once. The sample originates from a study of cytomegalovirus exposure and HLA in healthy donors. This CDR3 is 17 amino acids long. Germline assignment: CDR1 SGHAT and CDR2 FQNNGV. Trimming took 4 bases from V and 9 from J; bases not matched to a gene: 15. J is TRBJ1-6 and V is TRBV11-2, with 7 bases lining up with TRBD1. The TCR comes from a male donor in good health and CMV-seronegative. Material for sequencing was PBMCs. The CDR3 protein is CASSSDRVDGTGSPLHF. The CDR3 coding sequence is TGTGCCAGCAGCTCCGACAGGGTTGATGGGACGGGTTCACCCCTCCACTTT.